The 6 T cell receptor beta chains given below trace back to one sample, sequenced in a study of blood T cells in healthy people across ages. Then a second PCR, running about 7 to 11 cycles, was carried out with a sample-barcoded 5' primer and a J-beta primer mix. Using its own MiXCR run on the 5' RACE reads, TCRdb lists one record per CDR3 protein. The sample has about 1.4 million distinct CDR3 sequences; approximately 60% are singletons. Source material: blood. The receptors were gathered from a man in his late teens or twenties in good health.

The chain has TRBV28 and TRBJ2-1; D gene ambiguous. V was clipped by 5 bases and J by 5 bases, with 25 bases between them. The V gene's germline CDR1 is MDHEN and CDR2 SYDVKM. The CDR3 has 18 residues. The CDR3 DNA reads TGTGCCAGCAGTCCCAACTACCTCTCCTACAATTGGAACAATGAGCAGTTCTTC. The encoded protein is CASSPNYLSYNWNNEQFF.

The V and J genes are TRBV21-1 and TRBJ1-6; the D call in the table, TRBD1, was not verified against the DNA. TRBV21-1 is designated a pseudogene. This CDR3 has 17 amino acids. The CDR3 sequence is CASTIRQGRTYNSPLHF. CDR3 coding DNA: TGTGCCAGCACCATACGACAGGGACGGACCTATAATTCACCCCTCCACTTT.

The chain recombines TRBV3-1 with TRBJ1-1; D remains unclear. The CDR3 has 13 amino acids. V was trimmed by 7 bases and J by 1 base, leaving 10 bases between them. Germline CDR1 reads LGHDT; CDR2 reads YNNKEL (reference sequence). The CDR3 bases are TGTGCCAGCATCCCAGCAGGGAACACTGAAGCTTTCTTT. Translation: CASIPAGNTEAFF.

This rearrangement joins TRBV20-1 to TRBJ2-7, with 8 bases fitting TRBD2. CDR3 size: 16 residues. CDR1 is DFQATT and CDR2 is SNEGSKA in the germline V gene (reference sequence). V lost 2 bases and J lost 4; bases outside the gene matches: 13. This CDR3 reads CSARFLSGRAGYEQYF. The CDR3 region has the DNA TGCAGTGCTAGATTCTTAAGCGGGAGAGCTGGTTACGAGCAGTACTTC.

The chain joins TRBV4-1 to TRBJ2-2; D unresolved. V gave up 4 bases and J gave up 3 bases, with 15 bases separating them. The germline gives CDR1 MGHRA, CDR2 YSYEKL. The CDR3 length is 16 residues. The DNA of the CDR3 is TGCGCCAGCAGCCTTTTTGAGACCGCGGACACCGGGGAGCTGTTTTTT. Its protein is CASSLFETADTGELFF.

The CDR3 region is CASSLEVPLVDYGYTF. For the CDR3, the DNA is TGTGCCAGCAGCTTAGAGGTTCCATTAGTGGACTATGGCTACACCTTC. The V call is TRBV7-9, the J call TRBJ1-2, with D uncertain. V was clipped by 1 base and J by 3 bases, with 15 bases between them. Germline V gene sequence: CDR1 SEHNR, CDR2 FQNEAQ (reference sequence). The CDR3 length is 16 residues. The whole variable domain, remainder taken from reference TRBV7-9 and TRBJ1-2, is DTGVSQNPRHKITKRGQNVTFRCDPISEHNRLYWYRQTLGQGPEFLTYFQNEAQLEKSRLLSDRFSAERPKGSFSTLEIQRTEQGDSAMYLCASSLEVPLVDYGYTFGSGTRLTVV.